Listed here are 28 T cell receptor beta chains from one sample, sequenced in a study of vaccination and CD4 T cells after COVID-19. Their specific antigens are unknown. The treatment is: approximately 11-day PBMC culture with coronavirus spike peptide pools or control peptides (ViraFEST assay). An Oncomine TCR Beta short-read assay was used to sequence the DNA from cultured CD4+ T cells. TCRdb analysed the PCR reads with MiXCR anew, one entry per CDR3 protein. The data show under 3,500 distinct CDR3 sequences, approximately 25% seen once. The specimen sequenced was CD4+ T cells from blood, cultured in vitro. These receptors were obtained from a human donor who had recovered from COVID-19.

This clonotype was seen a handful of times. The rearrangement joins TRBV6-1 to TRBJ2-2, with 7 positions matching TRBD2. Germline V gene data show CDR1 as MNHNS and CDR2 as SASEGT. CDR3 size: 15 residues. With 8 bases clipped from V and 0 bases from J, the junction kept 6 bases outside the gene matches. CDR3 sequence: CASQMGGANTGELFF. DNA for the CDR3: TGTGCCAGCCAAATGGGGGGGGCGAACACCGGGGAGCTGTTTTTT.

In its sample, this clonotype was seen a few times. The chain recombines TRBV7-6 with TRBJ2-7, with D perhaps being TRBD1 or TRBD2 (5 bases each). The CDR3 runs 16 residues. V lost 4 bases and J lost 2, with 18 bases in between. Germline V gene lookup returns CDR1 SGHVS and CDR2 FNYEAQ. The CDR3 is CASSSRVGRDPYEQYF. The CDR3 bases are TGTGCCAGCAGCTCACGGGTTGGCAGGGACCCCTACGAGCAGTACTTC.

The rearrangement links TRBV6-1 to TRBJ2-6; D ambiguous. The V end was cut by 4 bases, the J end by 0 bases, with 16 bases between. The germline gives CDR1 MNHNS, CDR2 SASEGT. This CDR3 is 18 amino acids long. The CDR3 spells CASSGGLGMRSGANVLTF. DNA of the CDR3: TGTGCCAGCAGTGGTGGCCTGGGGATGCGCTCTGGGGCCAACGTCCTGACTTTC.

This sequence joins TRBV5-1 and TRBJ1-1; TRBD1 might be the D (6 bases). V lost 3 bases and J 1 base, leaving 10 bases between the germline ends. CDR3 length: 14 residues. The germline V gene encodes CDR1 SGHRS and CDR2 YFSETQ. CDR3 protein: CASSSMGQNTEAFF. The CDR3 nucleotides read TGCGCCAGCAGCTCGATGGGACAGAACACTGAAGCTTTCTTT.

This chain uses TRBV5-1 with TRBJ1-1; no clear D gene. CDR3 length equals 15 residues. Per germline, CDR1 SGHRS and CDR2 YFSETQ. Trimming took 4 bases from V and 1 from J, leaving 14 bases between them. The chain's CDR3 is CASSLLIGGNTEAFF. The CDR3 DNA reads TGCGCCAGCAGCCTATTGATCGGCGGGAACACTGAAGCTTTCTTT.

The CDR3, as DNA: TGTGCCAGCAGCTGGGAGCGGGAGGCCGAGCAGTACTTC. The encoded protein is CASSWEREAEQYF. The J gene is TRBJ2-7, the V gene TRBV11-3; 9 bases agree with TRBD2. CDR3 length equals 13 residues. J gave up 6 bases and V 4 bases, and 4 bases lay outside the gene matches. The germline gives CDR1 SGHNT, CDR2 YENEEA.

This clonotype was found a few times. The chain employs TRBV2 and TRBJ2-7; D remains unclear. This CDR3 contains 14 residues. Germline V CDR1 and CDR2: SNHLY, FYNNEI. The V end was cut by 7 bases, the J end by 0 bases, with 13 bases between. The DNA for the CDR3 is TGTGCCAGCAATCGAGACTTATTCTCCTACGAGCAGTACTTC. This gives the protein CASNRDLFSYEQYF.

The sample holds a few counts of this clonotype. This rearrangement joins TRBV12-3 or TRBV12-4 to TRBJ2-7, with D hard to call. V was trimmed by 5 bases and J by 6 bases, leaving 17 bases between them. The length of the CDR3 is 14 residues. CDR3 nucleotide sequence: TGTGCCAGCAGTGACTCGGGCCCACTGGGCGAGCAGTACTTC. Amino acids: CASSDSGPLGEQYF.

The J gene is TRBJ2-7, the V gene TRBV20-1; 9 bases map to TRBD2. The CDR3 has 14 amino acids. J gave up 4 bases and V 1 base, and 5 bases lay outside the gene matches. Germline-derived CDR1 and CDR2 are DFQATT and SNEGSKA (reference sequence). CDR3 in amino acids: CSARGGLALYEQYF. As DNA, the CDR3 is TGCAGTGCTAGAGGCGGACTAGCGTTATACGAGCAGTACTTC.

The count of this clonotype is one. V is TRBV21-1 and J is TRBJ1-1; the listed D gene, TRBD1, was not tested against the DNA. TRBV21-1 is a listed pseudogene. The CDR3 spans 14 residues. The CDR3 protein is CASSENRGAYEAFF. The CDR3 nucleotides are TGTGCCAGCAGCGAAAACAGGGGCGCCTATGAAGCTTTCTTT.

The gene calls are TRBV20-1 and TRBJ2-1; perhaps TRBD2 as D (6 bases). In germline, CDR1 is DFQATT, CDR2 SNEGSKA (reference sequence). The CDR3 totals 15 residues. V was cut by 0 bases and J by 7 bases, with 16 bases left in between. CDR3: CSARERSGSRNEQFF. The CDR3 region has the DNA TGCAGTGCTAGAGAAAGGAGCGGGTCTAGGAATGAGCAGTTCTTC.

The chain recombines TRBV7-9 with TRBJ1-2; D perhaps matches TRBD1 (6 bases). The CDR3 runs 15 residues. CDR1 is SEHNR, CDR2 FQNEAQ, per germline (reference sequence). Between the trimmed V and J ends, which lost 0 bases and 4 bases, there was a span of 12 bases. The CDR3 DNA reads as TGTGCCAGCAGCTTAGCACCAGGGGTCCCCTATGGCTACACCTTC. Translated: CASSLAPGVPYGYTF. Based on the CDR3 plus reference TRBV7-9 and TRBJ1-2, the full variable domain is DTGVSQNPRHKITKRGQNVTFRCDPISEHNRLYWYRQTLGQGPEFLTYFQNEAQLEKSRLLSDRFSAERPKGSFSTLEIQRTEQGDSAMYLCASSLAPGVPYGYTFGSGTRLTVV.

This clonotype was observed a handful of times. The chain has TRBV20-1 and TRBJ1-2, with D possibly TRBD1 on 5 matching bases. CDR1 and CDR2 from the germline V gene are DFQATT and SNEGSKA (reference sequence). Trimming cost V 4 bases and J 0 bases, with 12 bases left between them. The CDR3 loop spans 14 amino acids. This CDR3 reads CSATGTETNYGYTF. As DNA, the CDR3 is TGCAGTGCTACCGGGACCGAGACTAACTATGGCTACACCTTC.

The chain has TRBV27 and TRBJ2-6; D unresolved. The germline V and J ends were trimmed by 5 bases and 4 bases, with 9 bases remaining between them. Germline CDR1 reads MNHEY; CDR2 reads SMNVEV (reference sequence). This CDR3 contains 14 residues. CDR3 amino acids: CASSRASGANVLTF. CDR3 in DNA: TGTGCCAGCAGTAGGGCCTCCGGGGCCAACGTCCTGACTTTC.

This clonotype occurred a few times. The chain carries TRBV6-5 and TRBJ1-1; D is ambiguous. This CDR3 comprises 15 residues. The V gene lost 2 bases and the J gene lost 1 base, with 11 bases spanning the gap. Per the germline V gene, CDR1 is MNHEY and CDR2 is SVGAGI. The CDR3 DNA follows: TGTGCCAGCAGTTACCGACCCAACAGGAACACTGAAGCTTTCTTT. Translation: CASSYRPNRNTEAFF.

This clonotype was counted only a few times. The J gene is TRBJ2-7, the V gene TRBV30; no clear D. V dropped 0 bases and J dropped 5 bases, with 8 bases sitting between them. Germline CDR1 reads GTSNPN; CDR2 reads SVGIG (reference sequence). This CDR3 spans 12 amino acids. As DNA, the CDR3 is TGTGCCTGGAGTGTAATGGACCACGAGCAGTACTTC. Protein: CAWSVMDHEQYF.

V is TRBV29-1 and J is TRBJ2-5; TRBD2 might be the D (5 bases). Per the germline V gene, CDR1 is SQVTM and CDR2 is ANQGSEA. This CDR3 has 12 residues. The V end lost 6 bases, the J end lost 1 base, and 9 bases lay between the germline ends. CDR3 sequence: CSVGLPQETQYF. The DNA of the CDR3 is TGCAGCGTAGGACTGCCCCAAGAGACCCAGTACTTC.

In its sample, this clonotype was seen a few times. The chain uses TRBV2 and TRBJ2-7, with D maybe TRBD1 (5 bases). The length of the CDR3 is 13 residues. Trimming took 3 bases from V and 5 from J, leaving 11 bases between them. From germline, CDR1 is SNHLY and CDR2 FYNNEI. The CDR3 DNA reads TGTGCCAGCAGTGAGATTTGGGGCCACGAGCAGTACTTC. It yields the protein CASSEIWGHEQYF.

The chain couples TRBV15 to TRBJ2-5; weak D call: TRBD1 (5 bases). Germline loops: CDR1 LNHNV, CDR2 YYDKDF (reference sequence). This CDR3 contains 13 residues. V was cut by 6 bases and J by 0 bases, with 8 bases left in between. The CDR3 sequence is CATRTGYQETQYF. In DNA, the CDR3 is TGTGCCACCAGAACAGGCTACCAAGAGACCCAGTACTTC.

Note on this clonotype: One end of the junction fails to match germline, which may point to a read error. The CDR3 nucleotides are TGTGCCAGCAGACTTACTCCGGGACTAGCGGAGGTTTTC. Protein: CASRLTPGLAEVF. V and J are TRBV2 and TRBJ2-1, with 11 bases that match TRBD2. Germline V gene lookup returns CDR1 SNHLY and CDR2 FYNNEI. This CDR3 region has 13 residues.

The CDR3 reads CSARKGHLNSPLHF. The CDR3 DNA is TGCAGTGCTAGAAAGGGACACCTCAATTCACCCCTCCACTTT. V is TRBV20-1 and J is TRBJ1-6; possibly TRBD1 for D (6 bases). From germline, CDR1 is DFQATT and CDR2 SNEGSKA (reference sequence). The CDR3 has 14 residues. The V and J ends lost 2 bases and 7 bases respectively, with 12 bases between them.

This clonotype was counted once. This chain joins TRBV7-2 and TRBJ2-1; 7 bases are shared with TRBD2. CDR1 is SGHTA, CDR2 FQGNSA, per germline. The length of the CDR3 is 17 residues. The J segment lost 4 bases and the V segment lost 4 bases, leaving 13 bases of the junction unmatched. The CDR3 DNA reads as TGTGCCAGCAGCTCCCCGGTGGGGGTCGGGGGGTACAATGAGCAGTTCTTC. Protein: CASSSPVGVGGYNEQFF. Combining the CDR3 with reference TRBV7-2 and TRBJ2-1 gives the whole variable domain GAGVSQSPSNKVTEKGKDVELRCDPISGHTALYWYRQSLGQGLEFLIYFQGNSAPDKSGLPSDRFSAERTGGSVSTLTIQRTQQEDSAVYLCASSSPVGVGGYNEQFFGPGTRLTVL.

This clonotype is judged medium-sized (0.01 to 0.1%). The rearrangement uses TRBV4-3 and TRBJ2-3, with D possibly being TRBD2 (6 bases). Germline V lookup: CDR1 LGHNA, CDR2 YSLEER. This CDR3 spans 16 amino acids. V was shortened by 0 bases and J by 6 bases, with 16 bases between the two germline ends. The CDR3, as DNA: TGCGCCAGCAGCCAAGATGGGCGGGACCCCGGGGATACGCAGTATTTT. Protein: CASSQDGRDPGDTQYF.

This clonotype qualifies as large. At one end the junction does not follow the germline gene, possibly because of a read error. The V call is TRBV6-5, the J call TRBJ2-5; 7 bases align to TRBD1. The CDR3 sequence is 13 residues long. Germline V gene data show CDR1 as MNHEY and CDR2 as SVGAGI. The CDR3 is CASRYRGPETQYF. The CDR3 DNA reads as TGTGCCAGCCGTTACAGGGGTCCAGAGACCCAGTACTTC.

The sample holds a few counts of this clonotype. V usage is TRBV20-1 and J usage is TRBJ1-2; 7 bases map to TRBD1. This CDR3 is 17 amino acids long. The germline V gene has CDR1 DFQATT and CDR2 SNEGSKA (reference sequence). V was pared by 4 bases and J by 6 bases, with 20 bases of the junction left unmatched. The CDR3 region has the DNA TGCAGTGCTAACAATCCGTCAAGACAGGGTTTGTGGGATGGCTACACCTTC. Translating it yields CSANNPSRQGLWDGYTF.

The chain carries TRBV7-9 and TRBJ2-7; D not certain. Deletions cut 2 bases from V and 5 bases from J, with 10 bases between. The CDR3 totals 13 residues. Germline V gene lookup returns CDR1 SEHNR and CDR2 FQNEAQ (reference sequence). The CDR3 region has the DNA TGTGCCAGCAGCTTACCCCGTGGGGACGAGCAGTACTTC. Protein product: CASSLPRGDEQYF.

This sequence joins TRBV24-1 and TRBJ2-3, with TRBD2 matching 7 bases. With 4 bases clipped from V and 0 bases from J, the junction kept 3 bases outside the gene matches. Germline values: CDR1 KGHDR, CDR2 SFDVKD. This CDR3 has 15 residues. The DNA for the CDR3 is TGTGCCACCAGTGAAGATAGCGGGAGCACAGATACGCAGTATTTT. Encoded protein: CATSEDSGSTDTQYF.

There are a few counts of this clonotype. The rearrangement joins TRBV7-9 to TRBJ1-2, with D maybe TRBD1 (6 bases). CDR1 is SEHNR and CDR2 is FQNEAQ in the germline V gene (reference sequence). The germline V and J ends were trimmed by 5 bases and 2 bases, with 9 bases remaining between them. The CDR3 has 13 residues. CDR3 DNA: TGTGCCAGCAGCCGGGGACAAAACTATGGCTACACCTTC. It translates to CASSRGQNYGYTF.